The present entry profiles one TCR beta chain with its context. Its cognate antigen has yet to be identified. Within one base of it there is no much larger clone, and no base qualities were kept. Whole blood was collected in K2EDTA tubes by collaborating institutions according to the institutions' own protocols. For TCRbeta analysis, collaborators shipped samples in one of three forms: frozen whole blood, isolated PBMCs, or DNA extracted from either of those sample types. Measured from the cysteine to the phenylalanine, the CDR3 is 17 residues long. Only the CDR3 DNA stays, 51 bases, in frame from base 1. Trimming accounts for 5 bases at V and 3 bases at J, while the number of junction bases matched to no gene is 9. CDR1 is given as SEHNR and CDR2 as FQNEAQ, both from the germline V gene (reference sequence). The sample originates from a study of blood T cell repertoires in COVID-19 (dated by TCRdb to about 2020). Regarding the complete study: Collaborator samples came from the United States, Italy and Spain and covered acute and convalescent phases of COVID-19. The material from the prospective study consisted of cDNA or gDNA derived from T cells, B-cell-depleted T cells, or PBMCs. Deeply sampled blood TCRbeta repertoires from subjects exposed to, actively infected with, or recovered from COVID-19 were included in the dataset. The repertoires were made available in a free public database intended to serve as a resource for research on the immune response to SARS-CoV-2. Samples were obtained from the ongoing ImmuneRACE study (first 160 participants) and from about 1,300 subjects provided by 6 global collaborators. Nearly every sample came with metadata listing a de-identified subject ID, COVID-19 status, age in years and sex. Where HLA class I and class II types were available, the types were taken from metadata supplied by the sample provider, not from assay-based typing.

The immunoSEQ Assay, a bias-controlled multiplex PCR, was used to amplify TCRbeta CDR3 regions from genomic DNA. As for how the authors treated the data: Nucleated cell counts per sample were estimated from amplification of reference gene primers within the assay. Sequence reads were collapsed and filtered to measure the absolute abundance of every unique TCRbeta CDR3 rearrangement. For each sample, productive Simpson clonality was calculated as the square root of Simpson's diversity index over productive rearrangements. Sourced from immuneACCESS, this table was stored by TCRdb with only in-frame sequences that have V and J called. A share of the clones is absent; for the studies checked, an unresolved V gene accounts for under half, and the remainder has no known explanation. D and trimming come from the DNA, and the V and J calls and clone size come from that table. The sample yields 85,000 to 95,000 clones; about two thirds were counted once. Over 13% of the sample is held by the ten biggest clonotypes.

The paper as a whole reports these results and caveats: Clinical and demographic metadata were provided uncurated, with the amount varying by source and participant.

Material for sequencing was peripheral blood. The source is a woman of 80 years or more with acute or convalescent COVID-19. The chain was built from TRBV7-9 and TRBJ2-1; 11 bases in the middle match TRBD2. The CDR3: CASSPTGTSGDYNEQFF. The DNA sequence is TGTGCCAGCAGCCCGACCGGGACTAGCGGTGACTACAATGAGCAGTTCTTC.